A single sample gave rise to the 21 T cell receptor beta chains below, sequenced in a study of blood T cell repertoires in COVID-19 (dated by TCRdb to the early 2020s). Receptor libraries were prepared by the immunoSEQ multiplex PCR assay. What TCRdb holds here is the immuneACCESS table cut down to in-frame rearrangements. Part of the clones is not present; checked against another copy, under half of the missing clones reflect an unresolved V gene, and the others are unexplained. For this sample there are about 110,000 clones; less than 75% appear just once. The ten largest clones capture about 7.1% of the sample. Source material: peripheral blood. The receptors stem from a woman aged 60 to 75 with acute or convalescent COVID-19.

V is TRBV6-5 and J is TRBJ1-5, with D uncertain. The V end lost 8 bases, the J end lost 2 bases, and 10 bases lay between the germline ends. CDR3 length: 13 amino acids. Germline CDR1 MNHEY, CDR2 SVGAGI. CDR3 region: CASPGGGNQPQHF. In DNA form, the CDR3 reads TGTGCCAGCCCCGGCGGGGGCAATCAGCCCCAGCATTTT.

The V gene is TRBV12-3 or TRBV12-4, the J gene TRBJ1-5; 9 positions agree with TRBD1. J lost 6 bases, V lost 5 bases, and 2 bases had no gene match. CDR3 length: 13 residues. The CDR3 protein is CASSMDRGQPQHF. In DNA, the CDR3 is TGTGCCAGCAGTATGGACAGGGGTCAGCCCCAGCATTTT.

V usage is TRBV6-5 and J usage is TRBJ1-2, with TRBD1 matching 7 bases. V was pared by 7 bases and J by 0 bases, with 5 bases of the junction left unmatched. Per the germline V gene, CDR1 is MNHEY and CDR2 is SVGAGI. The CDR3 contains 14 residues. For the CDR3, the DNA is TGTGCCAGCACCGACAGGGAAGCTAACTATGGCTACACCTTC. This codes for CASTDREANYGYTF.

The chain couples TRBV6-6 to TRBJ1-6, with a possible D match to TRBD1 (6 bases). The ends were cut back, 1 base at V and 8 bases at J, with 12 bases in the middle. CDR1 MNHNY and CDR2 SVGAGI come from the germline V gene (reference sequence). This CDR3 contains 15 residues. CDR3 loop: CASSYWDTRDSPLHF. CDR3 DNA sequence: TGTGCCAGCAGTTACTGGGACACTAGGGATTCACCCCTCCACTTT.

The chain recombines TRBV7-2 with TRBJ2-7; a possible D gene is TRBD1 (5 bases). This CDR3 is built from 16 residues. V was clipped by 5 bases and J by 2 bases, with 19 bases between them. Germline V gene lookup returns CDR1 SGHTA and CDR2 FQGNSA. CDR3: CASSPQRTRPAYEQYF. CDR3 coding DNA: TGTGCCAGCAGCCCGCAGAGGACACGACCAGCCTACGAGCAGTACTTC.

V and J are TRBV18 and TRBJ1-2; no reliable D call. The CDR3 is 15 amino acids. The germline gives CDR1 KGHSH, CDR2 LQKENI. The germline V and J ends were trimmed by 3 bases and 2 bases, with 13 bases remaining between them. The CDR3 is CASSPFETSNYGYTF. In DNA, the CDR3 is TGTGCCAGCTCACCGTTCGAGACATCCAACTATGGCTACACCTTC. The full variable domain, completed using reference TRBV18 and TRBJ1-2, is NAGVMQNPRHLVRRRGQEARLRCSPMKGHSHVYWYRQLPEEGLKFMVYLQKENIIDESGMPKERFSAEFPKEGPSILRIQQVVRGDSAAYFCASSPFETSNYGYTFGSGTRLTVV.

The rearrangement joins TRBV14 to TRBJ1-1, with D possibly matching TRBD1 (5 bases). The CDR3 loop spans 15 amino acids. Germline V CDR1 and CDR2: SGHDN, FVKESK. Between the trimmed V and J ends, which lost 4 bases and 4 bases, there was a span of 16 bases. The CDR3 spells CASSPFMGGGTEAFF. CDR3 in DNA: TGTGCCAGCAGCCCCTTTATGGGCGGGGGCACTGAAGCTTTCTTT.

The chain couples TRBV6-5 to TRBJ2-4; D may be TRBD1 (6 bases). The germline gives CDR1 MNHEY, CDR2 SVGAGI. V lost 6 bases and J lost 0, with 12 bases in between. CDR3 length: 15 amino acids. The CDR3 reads CASSLGQTAKNIQYF. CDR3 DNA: TGTGCCAGCAGCCTCGGACAGACAGCCAAAAACATTCAGTACTTC.

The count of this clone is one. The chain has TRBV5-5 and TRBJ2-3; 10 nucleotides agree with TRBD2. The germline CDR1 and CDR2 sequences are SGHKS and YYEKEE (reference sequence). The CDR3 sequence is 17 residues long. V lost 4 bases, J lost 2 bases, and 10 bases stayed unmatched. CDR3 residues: CASSRYTSGAVTDTQYF. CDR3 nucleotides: TGTGCCAGCAGCCGCTATACTAGCGGGGCCGTCACAGATACGCAGTATTTT.

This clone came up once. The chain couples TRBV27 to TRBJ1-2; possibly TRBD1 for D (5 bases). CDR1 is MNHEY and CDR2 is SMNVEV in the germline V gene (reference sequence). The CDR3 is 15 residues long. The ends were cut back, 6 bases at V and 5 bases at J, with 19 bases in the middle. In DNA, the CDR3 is TGTGCCAGCAGCCATGCGGGGGGATTAGGTTATGGCTACACCTTC. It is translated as CASSHAGGLGYGYTF.

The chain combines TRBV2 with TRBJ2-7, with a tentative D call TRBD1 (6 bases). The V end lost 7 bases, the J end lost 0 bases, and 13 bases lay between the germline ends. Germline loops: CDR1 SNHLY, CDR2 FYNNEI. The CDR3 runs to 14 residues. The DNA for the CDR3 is TGTGCCAGCATTACCGGGACAACCTCCTACGAGCAGTACTTC. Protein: CASITGTTSYEQYF.

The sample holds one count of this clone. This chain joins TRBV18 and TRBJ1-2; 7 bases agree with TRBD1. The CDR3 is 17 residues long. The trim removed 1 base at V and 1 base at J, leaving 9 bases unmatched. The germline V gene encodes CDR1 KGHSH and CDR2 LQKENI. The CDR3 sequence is CASSPLYRQGVNYGYTF. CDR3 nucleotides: TGTGCCAGCTCACCACTTTACCGGCAGGGGGTTAACTATGGCTACACCTTC. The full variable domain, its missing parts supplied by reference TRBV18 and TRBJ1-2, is NAGVMQNPRHLVRRRGQEARLRCSPMKGHSHVYWYRQLPEEGLKFMVYLQKENIIDESGMPKERFSAEFPKEGPSILRIQQVVRGDSAAYFCASSPLYRQGVNYGYTFGSGTRLTVV.

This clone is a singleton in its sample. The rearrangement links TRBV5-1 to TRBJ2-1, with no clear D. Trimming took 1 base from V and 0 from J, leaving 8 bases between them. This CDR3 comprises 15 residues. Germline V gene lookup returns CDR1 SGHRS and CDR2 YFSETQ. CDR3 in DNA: TGCGCCAGCAGCTTGAATCCAGACTCCTACAATGAGCAGTTCTTC. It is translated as CASSLNPDSYNEQFF.

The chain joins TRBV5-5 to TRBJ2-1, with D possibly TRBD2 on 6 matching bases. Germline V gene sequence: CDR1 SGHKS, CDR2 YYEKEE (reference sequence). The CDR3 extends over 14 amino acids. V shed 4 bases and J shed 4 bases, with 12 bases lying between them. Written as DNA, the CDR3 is TGTGCCAGCAGCCGACTAGAAAATTACAATGAGCAGTTCTTC. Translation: CASSRLENYNEQFF.

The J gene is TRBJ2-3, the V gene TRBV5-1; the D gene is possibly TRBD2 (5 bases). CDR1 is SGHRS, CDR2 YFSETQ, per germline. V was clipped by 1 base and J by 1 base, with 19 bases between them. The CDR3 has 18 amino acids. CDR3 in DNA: TGCGCCAGCAGCTTGTATCGGGGAACAGATCGGGGCACAGATACGCAGTATTTT. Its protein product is CASSLYRGTDRGTDTQYF.

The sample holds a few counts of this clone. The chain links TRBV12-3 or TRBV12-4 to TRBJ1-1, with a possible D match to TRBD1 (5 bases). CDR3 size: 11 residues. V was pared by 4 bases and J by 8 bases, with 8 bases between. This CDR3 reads CASSWGTEAFF. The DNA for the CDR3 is TGTGCCAGCAGTTGGGGCACCGAAGCTTTCTTT.

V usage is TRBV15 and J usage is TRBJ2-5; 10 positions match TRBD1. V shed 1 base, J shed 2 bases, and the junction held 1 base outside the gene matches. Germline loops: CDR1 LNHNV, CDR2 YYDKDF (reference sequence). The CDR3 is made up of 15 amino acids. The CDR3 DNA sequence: TGTGCCACCAGCAGAGGGACAGGGGGTCAAGAGACCCAGTACTTC. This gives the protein CATSRGTGGQETQYF.

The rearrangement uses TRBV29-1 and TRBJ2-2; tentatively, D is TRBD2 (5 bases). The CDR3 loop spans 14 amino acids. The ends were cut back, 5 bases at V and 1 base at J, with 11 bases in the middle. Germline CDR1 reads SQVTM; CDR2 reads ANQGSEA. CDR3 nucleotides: TGCAGCGTTACGGGGTCGGGGAACACCGGGGAGCTGTTTTTT. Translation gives CSVTGSGNTGELFF.

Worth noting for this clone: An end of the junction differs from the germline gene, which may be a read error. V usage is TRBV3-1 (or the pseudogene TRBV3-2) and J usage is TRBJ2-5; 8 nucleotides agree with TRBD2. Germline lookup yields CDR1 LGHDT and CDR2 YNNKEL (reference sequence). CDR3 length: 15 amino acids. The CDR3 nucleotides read TGTGCCAGCCGCCAGGGCGGGGGGCCGGGTGAGACCCAGTACTTC. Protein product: CASRQGGGPGETQYF.

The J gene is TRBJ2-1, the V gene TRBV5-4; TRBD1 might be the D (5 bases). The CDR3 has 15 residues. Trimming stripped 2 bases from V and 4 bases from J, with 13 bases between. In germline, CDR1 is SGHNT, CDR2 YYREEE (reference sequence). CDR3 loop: CASSLPRANYNEQFF. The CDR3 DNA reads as TGTGCCAGCAGCTTACCCAGGGCCAATTACAATGAGCAGTTCTTC. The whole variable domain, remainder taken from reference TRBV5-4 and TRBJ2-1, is ETGVTQSPTHLIKTRGQQVTLRCSSQSGHNTVSWYQQALGQGPQFIFQYYREEENGRGNFPPRFSGLQFPNYSSELNVNALELDDSALYLCASSLPRANYNEQFFGPGTRLTVL.

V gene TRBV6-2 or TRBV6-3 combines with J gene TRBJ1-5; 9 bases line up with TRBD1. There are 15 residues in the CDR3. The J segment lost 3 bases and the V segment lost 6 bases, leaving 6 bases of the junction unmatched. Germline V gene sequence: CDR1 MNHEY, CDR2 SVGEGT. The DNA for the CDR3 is TGTGCCAGCAGCCCATGGGACAGGGTCAATCAGCCCCAGCATTTT. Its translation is CASSPWDRVNQPQHF.